The rows below give T cell receptor beta chains drawn from one sample of a study of cytomegalovirus exposure and HLA in healthy donors. Sequencing was performed with immunoSEQ multiplex PCR; in TCRdb, only in-frame clones are kept and a portion is missing. The repertoire has 130,000 to 150,000 clones, about 80% of them found once; the top ten carry 2.2%. The sample taken for sequencing was PBMCs. Receptors originate from a young man in good health and CMV-seronegative. CDR3s include the opening cysteine and the closing phenylalanine or tryptophan. The D gene is left open where the match is weak. Clone size is stated in some rows and not others, as once, few, many or a class when expanded.

>NA|17|NA|TRBV28|TRBJ2-4
CASSLEWTALAKNIQYF
TGTGCCAGCAGTTTAGAATGGACAGCCCTAGCCAAAAACATTCAGTACTTC
>NA|16|NA|TRBV29-1|TRBJ2-1
CSVEDRPGSSYNEQFF
TGCAGCGTTGAAGATCGTCCGGGGAGCTCCTACAATGAGCAGTTCTTC
>NA|15|TRBD1|TRBV25-1|TRBJ2-7
CASSVGGQGSGEQYF
TGTGCCAGCAGTGTGGGGGGACAGGGGTCTGGCGAGCAGTACTTC
>few|13|NA|TRBV6-5|TRBJ2-5
CASSYSGGETQYF
TGTGCCAGCAGTTACTCAGGCGGGGAGACCCAGTACTTC
>NA|16|NA|TRBV27|TRBJ1-4
CASSLKGLRDPKKLFF
TGTGCCAGCAGTTTAAAGGGACTGAGGGATCCGAAAAAACTGTTTTTT
>NA|15|NA|TRBV15|TRBJ1-2
CATSGEPRGTYGYTF
TGTGCCACCAGCGGAGAGCCTCGGGGTACCTATGGCTACACCTTC
>NA|17|TRBD1|TRBV4-1|TRBJ1-5
CASSHSLTRGRNQPQHF
TGCGCCAGCAGCCACTCATTAACGAGGGGGCGGAATCAGCCCCAGCATTTT
>NA|15|TRBD2|TRBV9|TRBJ2-1
CASSVELAGENEQFF
TGTGCCAGCAGCGTAGAACTAGCGGGAGAGAATGAGCAGTTCTTC
>NA|14|TRBD2|TRBV4-2|TRBJ2-3
CASSPGLGTDTQYF
TGTGCCAGCAGCCCCGGACTAGGCACAGATACGCAGTATTTT
>NA|15|NA|TRBV6-5|TRBJ2-2
CASSHDRLQTGELFF
TGTGCCAGCAGTCACGACAGGCTTCAGACCGGGGAGCTGTTTTTT
>NA|15|TRBD2|TRBV11-1|TRBJ2-7
CASSLRGLVLYEQYF
TGTGCCAGCAGCTTAAGGGGACTAGTACTCTACGAGCAGTACTTC
>NA|15|TRBD1|TRBV7-6|TRBJ1-5
CASSQTGSLEEPQHF
TGTGCCAGCAGCCAGACAGGGAGCCTGGAGGAGCCCCAGCATTTT
>NA|15|NA|TRBV15|TRBJ1-2
CATSRGNRAPGGYTF
TGTGCCACCAGCCGTGGTAATAGAGCCCCGGGTGGCTACACCTTC
>NA|17|TRBD2|TRBV28|TRBJ2-7
CASSTAPGLGRLYEQYF
TGTGCCAGCAGCACGGCGCCCGGACTAGGAAGGTTGTACGAGCAGTACTTC
>NA|14|NA|TRBV5-1|TRBJ1-1
CASSLGAVNTEAFF
TGCGCCAGCAGCTTGGGCGCGGTGAACACTGAAGCTTTCTTT
>NA|11|NA|TRBV10-3|TRBJ2-1
CAIARENEQFF
TGTGCCATCGCTAGGGAGAATGAGCAGTTCTTC
>NA|14|NA|TRBV6-1|TRBJ1-1
CASSQGGLNTEAFF
TGTGCCAGCAGCCAGGGCGGACTGAACACTGAAGCTTTCTTT
>NA|16|TRBD1|TRBV27|TRBJ1-5
CASQRGTGGGHQPQHF
TGTGCCAGCCAACGAGGGACAGGGGGAGGTCATCAGCCCCAGCATTTT
>NA|13|NA|TRBV5-1|TRBJ1-2
CASSVTGGYGYTF
TGCGCCAGCAGCGTGACTGGTGGGTATGGCTACACCTTC
>NA|14|NA|TRBV27|TRBJ1-5
CASRGDTSNQPQHF
TGTGCCAGCAGAGGGGACACAAGCAATCAGCCCCAGCATTTT
>NA|14|NA|TRBV4-1|TRBJ1-1
CASSQESVYTEAFF
TGCGCCAGCAGCCAAGAATCAGTGTACACTGAAGCTTTCTTT
>NA|16|TRBD1|TRBV4-1|TRBJ1-1
CASSQEGKSGQGEAFF
TGCGCCAGCAGCCAAGAAGGAAAATCCGGACAGGGTGAAGCTTTCTTT